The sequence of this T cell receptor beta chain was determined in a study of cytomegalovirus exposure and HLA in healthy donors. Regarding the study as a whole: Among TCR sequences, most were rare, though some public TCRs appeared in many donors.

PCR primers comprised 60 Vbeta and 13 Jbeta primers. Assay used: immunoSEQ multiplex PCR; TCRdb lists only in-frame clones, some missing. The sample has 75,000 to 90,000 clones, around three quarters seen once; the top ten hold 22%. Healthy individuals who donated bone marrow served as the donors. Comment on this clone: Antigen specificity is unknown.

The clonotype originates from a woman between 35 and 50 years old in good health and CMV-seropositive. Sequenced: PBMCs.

The CDR3 spells CASSEAHRLNTEAFF. Here the CDR3 DNA reads TGTGCCAGCAGTGAAGCCCACAGGCTGAACACTGAAGCTTTCTTT. V is TRBV2 and J is TRBJ1-1; perhaps TRBD1 as D (5 bases). The CDR3 runs to 15 residues. The germline V and J ends were trimmed by 0 bases and 0 bases, with 8 bases remaining between them. In germline, CDR1 is SNHLY, CDR2 FYNNEI.